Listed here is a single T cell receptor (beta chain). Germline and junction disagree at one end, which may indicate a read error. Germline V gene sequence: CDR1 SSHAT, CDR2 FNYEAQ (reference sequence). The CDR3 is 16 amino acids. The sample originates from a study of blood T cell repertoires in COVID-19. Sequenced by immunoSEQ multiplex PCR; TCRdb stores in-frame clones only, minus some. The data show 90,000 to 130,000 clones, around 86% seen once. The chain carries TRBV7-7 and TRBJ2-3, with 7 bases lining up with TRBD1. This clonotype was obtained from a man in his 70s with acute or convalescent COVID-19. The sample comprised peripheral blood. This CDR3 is CASSLGSGQNTDTQYF. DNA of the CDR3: TGTGCTAGCAGCTTAGGTTCGGGACAGAACACAGATACGCAGTATTTT.